The 22 T cell receptor beta chains below come from one sample, sequenced in a study of tumor and adjacent non-tumor tissue in lung cancer. This sample's RNA came from whole unsorted tissue. This non-tumor lung sample came from over 3 cm beyond the tumor edge. The library came from three nested PCR rounds adapted from ARM-PCR protocols. TCRdb independently ran MiXCR on the multiplex PCR reads; one entry per CDR3 protein. This sample has roughly 74,000 distinct CDR3 sequences, with around 76% found just once. Material: distant non-tumor lung tissue. Source of these receptors: a man between 70 and 80 years old with non-small cell lung cancer.

Many counts were recorded for this clonotype. This chain links TRBV12-3 or TRBV12-4 with TRBJ2-5; D is ambiguous. This CDR3 comprises 11 residues. Trimming removed 5 bases at V and 1 base at J, with 2 bases between. CDR3 in DNA: TGTGCCAGCAGTCTCCAAGAGACCCAGTACTTC. This encodes CASSLQETQYF.

The table lists this clonotype with a count of one. V and J are TRBV6-1 and TRBJ1-6; D not resolved. The CDR3 has 16 amino acids. Per the germline V gene, CDR1 is MNHNS and CDR2 is SASEGT. Trimming shortened V by 5 bases and J by 3 bases, and 14 bases separated the two germline ends. CDR3 nucleotides: TGTGCCAGCAGTCAGGAGAGCGGATACTATAATTCACCCCTCCACTTT. This codes for CASSQESGYYNSPLHF.

This clonotype was picked up a small number of times. Compared with germline, one end of the junction differs, possibly owing to a read error. The rearrangement links TRBV11-3 to TRBJ1-1; no definite D call. This CDR3 region has 16 residues. From germline, CDR1 is SGHNT and CDR2 YENEEA. Here the CDR3 reads CERSLRERTMKTEDLF. CDR3 in DNA: TGTGAAAGAAGCTTAAGGGAAAGAACAATGAAAACTGAAGATTTATTT.

As regards this clonotype: A junction boundary mismatches the germline segment, possibly from a read error. The gene calls are TRBV4-3 and TRBJ2-3, with 10 bases identical to TRBD2. This CDR3 has 17 residues. The germline gives CDR1 LGHNA, CDR2 YSLEER. CDR3 nucleotides: TGCACCAGCAGCCAAGATGGGCCTAGCGGGAGTACAGATACACAGTATTTT. Protein: CTSSQDGPSGSTDTQYF.

Of note for this clonotype: With a much larger clone just one base away, this may be a read error. V is TRBV6-5 and J is TRBJ1-5; D is unclear. The germline V gene has CDR1 MNHEY and CDR2 SVGAGI. The CDR3 is 13 amino acids. CDR3 in DNA: TGTGCCAGCAGAGGAGGGTACAATAAGCCCCAGCATTTT. Its translation: CASRGGYNKPQHF.

Details on this clonotype: A much larger clone is a single base away; this may be a read error. The chain uses TRBV20-1 and TRBJ1-1, with a weak D call TRBD1 (5 bases). CDR1 is DFQATT, CDR2 SNEGSKA, per germline (reference sequence). Between the trimmed V and J ends, which lost 4 bases and 1 base, there was a span of 13 bases. The CDR3 has 14 amino acids. The CDR3: CSAIEGRWNTEAFF. In DNA, the CDR3 is TGCAGTGCTATAGAGGGACGGTGGAACACTGAAGCTTTCTTT.

Points on this clonotype: One end of the junction fails to match germline, which may point to a read error. This sequence joins TRBV24-1 and TRBJ2-3; 8 positions match TRBD2. Germline-derived CDR1 and CDR2 are KGHDR and SFDVKD. The CDR3 is 16 amino acids. The CDR3 DNA sequence: TGTACCACCAGTGATTCAGGACTAGCATCGCGGGATACGCGGTATTTT. As protein: CTTSDSGLASRDTRYF.

Comments on this clonotype: Mismatch with germline at one junction end may stem from a read error. CDR3 coding DNA: TGTGCCACCAGTGAGATGAGCAGGGTTAACACTGAAGCTTTCTTT. Residues: CATSEMSRVNTEAFF. The chain combines TRBV6-1 with TRBJ1-1; TRBD1 might be the D (5 bases). The CDR3 extends over 15 amino acids. CDR1 is MNHNS and CDR2 is SASEGT in the germline V gene.

In this sample, this clonotype turned up many times. The rearrangement links TRBV6-6 to TRBJ2-7; D is ambiguous. Germline-derived CDR1 and CDR2 are MNHNY and SVGAGI (reference sequence). CDR3 length: 11 amino acids. V lost 0 bases and J 5 bases, leaving 2 bases between the germline ends. The DNA for the CDR3 is TGTGCCAGCAGTTACTCGGACGAGCAGTACTTC. Translation gives CASSYSDEQYF.

This chain connects TRBV5-1 to TRBJ1-4; D is ambiguous. The V and J ends lost 4 bases and 0 bases respectively, with 16 bases between them. The CDR3 contains 17 residues. Germline V lookup: CDR1 SGHRS, CDR2 YFSETQ. CDR3 bases: TGCGCCAGCAGCCCCTATGATGGGATAGCAACTAATGAAAAACTGTTTTTT. Its translation: CASSPYDGIATNEKLFF.

The V gene is TRBV6-2 or TRBV6-3, the J gene TRBJ1-1; D call uncertain. The CDR3 has 15 amino acids. Trimming took 8 bases from V and 8 from J, leaving 24 bases between them. CDR1 and CDR2 from the germline V gene are MNHEY and SVGEGT. Here the CDR3 reads CASRPFVGQGIEAFF. The CDR3 DNA reads TGTGCCAGCCGACCTTTTGTGGGTCAAGGAATAGAAGCTTTCTTT.

Here the CDR3 DNA reads TGTGCCAGTAGCCCGGTTGGGCGGGTCCATTACGAGCAGTACTTC. Amino acid sequence: CASSPVGRVHYEQYF. The chain carries TRBV6-5 and TRBJ2-7; the D gene is possibly TRBD2 (5 bases). Trimming left V 9 bases short and J 4 bases short, with 22 bases between. In germline, CDR1 is MNHEY, CDR2 SVGAGI. CDR3 length: 15 amino acids.

This clonotype was detected a few times. This clone may be a read error of a much larger clone one base away. J is TRBJ2-5 and V is TRBV6-1; no reliable D call. The CDR3 totals 13 residues. Germline assignment: CDR1 MNHNS and CDR2 SASEGT. Between the trimmed V and J ends, which lost 4 bases and 1 base, there was a span of 7 bases. The CDR3 nucleotides are TGTGCCAGCAGTGTATACATCCAAGAGACCCAGTACTTC. It yields the protein CASSVYIQETQYF.

This clonotype was detected only a few times. Being one base from a much bigger clone, this may be a read error. The chain carries TRBV29-1 and TRBJ2-5; 8 nucleotides line up with TRBD2. Germline trimming cut 5 bases from V and 4 bases from J; bases unmatched to any gene: 6. CDR3 length: 13 residues. CDR1 and CDR2 from the germline V gene are SQVTM and ANQGSEA. CDR3 loop: CSVLGLVGETQYF. For the CDR3, the DNA is TGCAGCGTTTTGGGACTAGTGGGAGAGACCCAGTACTTC. The whole variable domain, filled in from reference TRBV29-1 and TRBJ2-5, reads SAVISQKPSRDICQRGTSLTIQCQVDSQVTMMFWYRQQPGQSLTLIATANQGSEATYESGFVIDKFPISRPNLTFSTLTVSNMSPEDSSIYLCSVLGLVGETQYFGPGTRLLVL.

Details on this clonotype: An end of the junction differs from the germline gene, which may be a read error. The rearrangement joins TRBV10-3 to TRBJ2-4; tentative D call: TRBD2 (5 bases). There are 17 residues in the CDR3. CDR1 is ENHRY and CDR2 is SYGVKD in the germline V gene. CDR3 region: CAISETSGYGAKNIKYF. As DNA, the CDR3 is TGTGCCATCAGTGAGACGTCGGGGTATGGAGCCAAAAACATTAAGTACTTC.

On this clonotype itself: The junction departs from the called germline gene at one end, perhaps through a read error. This chain uses TRBV4-3 with TRBJ1-2; D possibly corresponds to TRBD1 (6 bases). CDR3 size: 13 residues. Germline V gene data show CDR1 as LGHNA and CDR2 as YSLEER. In DNA form, the CDR3 reads TGCGCCAGCAGCCGAGAGACAGGCGATGGCTACAGCTTC. Its translation is CASSRETGDGYSF.

In the case of this clonotype: A much larger clone sits a single nucleotide away, making a read error possible. The chain is built from TRBV20-1 and TRBJ2-7, with a weak D call TRBD2 (6 bases). Per germline, CDR1 DFQATT and CDR2 SNEGSKA (reference sequence). The CDR3 covers 11 residues. The CDR3 DNA reads as TGCAGTGTTAGAACTGGAGGGGAGCAGTACTTC. Protein product: CSVRTGGEQYF.

The gene calls are TRBV28 and TRBJ2-7; 8 bases map to TRBD1. This CDR3 is built from 15 residues. Germline loops: CDR1 MDHEN, CDR2 SYDVKM. Trimming cost V 9 bases and J 5 bases; bases outside gene matches: 15. Written as DNA, the CDR3 is TGTGCCAGTAACCTCCTCCGGGACAGGACCGACGAGCAGTACTTC. Its translation: CASNLLRDRTDEQYF. Full variable domain (rest looked up from reference TRBV28 and TRBJ2-7): DVKVTQSSRYLVKRTGEKVFLECVQDMDHENMFWYRQDPGLGLRLIYFSYDVKMKEKGDIPEGYSVSREKKERFSLILESASTNQTSMYLCASNLLRDRTDEQYFGPGTRLTVT.

This clonotype was observed a few times. A much larger clonotype is one base distant, so this may be a read error. The rearrangement links TRBV28 to TRBJ2-3; no clear D. CDR3 length: 14 residues. Germline V gene lookup returns CDR1 MDHEN and CDR2 SYDVKM. The V and J ends lost 5 bases and 3 bases respectively, with 12 bases between them. The CDR3 bases are TGTGCCAGCAGTCCTCGAGACCATACAGATACGCAGTATTTT. It is translated as CASSPRDHTDTQYF.

This rearrangement joins TRBV29-1 to TRBJ2-2, with D possibly matching TRBD2 (6 bases). The CDR3 length is 12 residues. The germline gives CDR1 SQVTM, CDR2 ANQGSEA. CDR3 in DNA: TGCAACGCCGGGCGGGGCACTGTGGAGCTGTTTTTT. Encoded protein: CNAGRGTVELFF.

As to this clonotype: A single base separates this from a much larger clone, so it may be a read error. The CDR3 loop is CASSEGAYCYTF. DNA for the CDR3: TGTGCCAGCAGTGAAGGCGCCTATTGCTACACCTTC. The chain carries TRBV6-1 and TRBJ1-2; no firm D call. The CDR3 runs to 12 residues. CDR1 is MNHNS, CDR2 SASEGT, per germline.

In the case of this clonotype: Germline and junction disagree at one end, which may indicate a read error. The chain employs TRBV28 and TRBJ1-4; D uncertain. Germline V gene data show CDR1 as MDHEN and CDR2 as SYDVKM. CDR3 length equals 15 residues. Written as DNA, the CDR3 is TGCGCCAGCAGTCCCGGACCCCTCACTAATGAAAAACTGCTTTTT. It specifies CASSPGPLTNEKLLF.